This TCR beta chain originates from a study of Graves' ophthalmopathy and Graves' hyperthyroidism. General study points: In blood, most expanded thyroid clonotypes above 0.001 frequency were also detected. Ophthalmopathy cases were distinguished from stable hyperthyroidism by a 13-signature model, reaching around 88% sensitivity and 81.08% specificity. This model predicted ophthalmopathy progression (sensitivity around 71%, specificity 72.22%).

Stable hyperthyroidism denotes an absence of ophthalmopathy throughout 18 months of follow-up. Amplified material comprised TCR beta CDR3 regions derived from RNA transcripts. An initial RT-PCR round employing HTBI primers preceded a second-round multiplex PCR. TCRdb used MiXCR to reprocess the multiplex PCR reads, holding one entry per CDR3 protein. Among about 620,000 distinct CDR3 sequences listed, over 20% were seen once. There are many counts of this clonotype. Its antigen is unidentified. The sequenced sample was peripheral blood. This sequence was found in a woman aged 18-29 years with stable Graves' hyperthyroidism. Some clones in this sample may be carry-over from other donors' samples.

This chain's CDR3 is CSVEVGGNTEAFF. CDR3 sequence (DNA): TGCAGCGTTGAGGTGGGGGGGAACACTGAAGCTTTCTTT. This chain connects TRBV29-1 to TRBJ1-1, with D perhaps matching TRBD1 (5 bases). Germline V lookup: CDR1 SQVTM, CDR2 ANQGSEA. Trimming removed 3 bases from V and 1 base from J, with 9 bases in between. This CDR3 comprises 13 residues.